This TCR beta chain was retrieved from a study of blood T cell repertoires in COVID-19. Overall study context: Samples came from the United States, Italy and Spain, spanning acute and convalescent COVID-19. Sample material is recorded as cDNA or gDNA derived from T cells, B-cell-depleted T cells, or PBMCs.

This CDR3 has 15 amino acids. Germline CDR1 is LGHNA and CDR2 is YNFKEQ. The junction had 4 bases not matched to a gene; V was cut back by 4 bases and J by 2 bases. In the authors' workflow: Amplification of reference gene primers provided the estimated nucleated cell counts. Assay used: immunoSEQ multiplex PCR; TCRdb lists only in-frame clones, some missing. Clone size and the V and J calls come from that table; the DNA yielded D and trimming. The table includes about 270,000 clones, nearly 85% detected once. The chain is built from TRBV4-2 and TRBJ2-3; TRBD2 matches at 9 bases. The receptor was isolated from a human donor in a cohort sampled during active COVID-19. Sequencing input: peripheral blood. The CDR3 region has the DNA TGTGCCAGCAGCCCGACTAGCGGCAACACAGATACGCAGTATTTT. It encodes CASSPTSGNTDTQYF.